The 27 T cell receptor beta chains below were found in one sample sequenced in a study of shared clonotypes between healthy human individuals. Data came from immunoSEQ multiplex PCR; TCRdb stores just in-frame clones and leaves some out. The data show 2.5 million or so clones, just over 90% seen once. What was sequenced was naive CD4+ T cells sorted from blood. As to subset: CD45RA+ positively selected. The origin of the receptors is a man between 18 and 35 years old in good health.

The rearrangement uses TRBV5-1 and TRBJ2-5; possible D gene TRBD2, 7 bases. The CDR3 spans 14 residues. The V gene's germline CDR1 is SGHRS and CDR2 YFSETQ. V was clipped by 3 bases and J by 5 bases, with 14 bases between them. The CDR3 reads CASSSGGFLETQYF. DNA for the CDR3: TGCGCCAGCAGCTCGGGGGGCTTCTTGGAGACCCAGTACTTC.

The chain couples TRBV27 to TRBJ2-7; 10 nucleotides match TRBD2. The CDR3 length is 19 residues. CDR1 and CDR2 from the germline V gene are MNHEY and SMNVEV (reference sequence). V shed 7 bases, J shed 5 bases, and the junction held 23 bases outside the gene matches. CDR3 sequence (DNA): TGTGCCAGCATAAACCCTTCGGTACGGGCCCTAGCGGGGGAGGACGAGCAGTACTTC. Encoded protein: CASINPSVRALAGEDEQYF.

The V call is TRBV29-1, the J call TRBJ2-7; maybe TRBD1 (5 bases). The V end was cut by 5 bases, the J end by 1 base, with 12 bases between. Germline V gene lookup returns CDR1 SQVTM and CDR2 ANQGSEA. CDR3 length: 13 residues. CDR3 sequence: CSVTDSGSYEQYF. The CDR3 nucleotides are TGCAGCGTTACAGACAGTGGATCCTACGAGCAGTACTTC.

This rearrangement joins TRBV10-3 to TRBJ2-5; 8 positions agree with TRBD2. This CDR3 is built from 16 residues. J lost 2 bases, V lost 4 bases, and 9 bases had no gene match. Germline loops: CDR1 ENHRY, CDR2 SYGVKD. The DNA for the CDR3 is TGTGCCATCAGTGTGGGAGCGGGAGCTATACAAGAGACCCAGTACTTC. Amino acid sequence: CAISVGAGAIQETQYF.

V is TRBV19 and J is TRBJ2-5; the D is unclear. This CDR3 has 13 amino acids. Germline V gene sequence: CDR1 LNHDA, CDR2 SQIVND (reference sequence). The V and J ends lost 7 bases and 7 bases respectively, with 16 bases between them. The CDR3 DNA is TGTGCCAGTAAGGGCCAGACCTTGGGGACCCAGTACTTC. Protein: CASKGQTLGTQYF.

This sequence joins TRBV6-6 and TRBJ2-7; D might be TRBD1 (6 bases). CDR1 is MNHNY and CDR2 is SVGAGI in the germline V gene (reference sequence). Trimming pared 4 bases from V and 0 bases from J, leaving 10 bases between. The CDR3 has 14 residues. DNA for the CDR3: TGTGCCAGCAGTTTCTGGGACACCTCCTACGAGCAGTACTTC. This codes for CASSFWDTSYEQYF.

The V and J genes are TRBV10-3 and TRBJ2-5; D may match TRBD1 or TRBD2 (5 bases each). V lost 4 bases and J 5 bases, leaving 11 bases between the germline ends. CDR3 size: 13 residues. Germline V CDR1 and CDR2: ENHRY, SYGVKD. DNA for the CDR3: TGTGCCATCAGTGCGTCTGGGACGGAGACCCAGTACTTC. Its protein product is CAISASGTETQYF.

The chain recombines TRBV5-6 with TRBJ2-5; 8 bases map to TRBD2. The CDR3 covers 16 residues. V trimming: 3 bases; J trimming: 2 bases; junction bases outside the gene matches: 9. The germline V gene encodes CDR1 SGHDT and CDR2 YYEEEE. CDR3 loop: CASSSWAREGQETQYF. The CDR3 region has the DNA TGTGCCAGCAGCTCCTGGGCACGGGAGGGGCAAGAGACCCAGTACTTC.

Remarks on this clone: This specimen includes other DNA sequences encoding the same CDR3. V and J are TRBV7-2 and TRBJ2-7, with 8 bases lining up with TRBD2. The trim removed 4 bases at V and 1 base at J, leaving 3 bases unmatched. CDR3 length equals 14 residues. The germline CDR1 and CDR2 sequences are SGHTA and FQGNSA. CDR3 DNA sequence: TGTGCCAGCAGCTCCGGCGGGGGGTCCTACGAGCAGTACTTC. As protein: CASSSGGGSYEQYF. The full variable domain, rest sourced from reference TRBV7-2 and TRBJ2-7, is GAGVSQSPSNKVTEKGKDVELRCDPISGHTALYWYRQSLGQGLEFLIYFQGNSAPDKSGLPSDRFSAERTGGSVSTLTIQRTQQEDSAVYLCASSSGGGSYEQYFGPGTRLTVT.

The chain is built from TRBV2 and TRBJ2-7; 12 bases match TRBD2. The CDR3 has 15 amino acids. CDR1 is SNHLY and CDR2 is FYNNEI in the germline V gene. Trimming at V came to 4 bases and at J to 4 bases, leaving 5 bases not matched to a gene. The DNA for the CDR3 is TGTGCCAGCAGTGGACTAGCGGGAGTTCGTTACGAGCAGTACTTC. Its protein is CASSGLAGVRYEQYF.

This clone was observed a single time. CDR3 region: CASSDQMAGELFF. In nucleotides, the CDR3 is TGTGCCAGCAGTGACCAGATGGCCGGGGAGCTGTTTTTT. The gene calls are TRBV6-1 and TRBJ2-2; the D is unclear. Germline assignment: CDR1 MNHNS and CDR2 SASEGT. V lost 3 bases to trimming and J lost 6 bases, with 8 bases between them. The CDR3 is 13 residues long.

This clone was found once. The chain employs TRBV5-1 and TRBJ2-3, with 8 bases that match TRBD1. Germline V CDR1 and CDR2: SGHRS, YFSETQ. With 4 bases clipped from V and 5 bases from J, the junction kept 12 bases outside the gene matches. This CDR3 comprises 16 residues. CDR3 protein: CASSLTSGQARDTQYF. CDR3 in DNA: TGCGCCAGCAGCCTTACCTCGGGACAGGCTAGAGATACGCAGTATTTT.

A single count supports this clone. The V and J genes are TRBV5-5 and TRBJ2-3; D is possibly TRBD1 (5 bases). The V gene's germline CDR1 is SGHKS and CDR2 YYEKEE (reference sequence). Trimming left V 0 bases short and J 1 base short, with 15 bases between. The CDR3 is 17 residues long. The CDR3 loop reads CASSLAPTGGGTDTQYF. As DNA, the CDR3 is TGTGCCAGCAGCTTGGCCCCTACAGGCGGCGGCACAGATACGCAGTATTTT.

This rearrangement joins TRBV5-6 to TRBJ1-2, with a possible D match to TRBD1 (5 bases). The germline V gene has CDR1 SGHDT and CDR2 YYEEEE. The CDR3 length is 14 residues. V was shortened by 1 base and J by 3 bases, with 10 bases between the two germline ends. CDR3 in DNA: TGTGCCAGCAGCTTGCAGGGCGAGGACTATGGCTACACCTTC. It specifies CASSLQGEDYGYTF.

CDR3 sequence reads: CASSGTGTGDYEQYF. The CDR3 coding sequence is TGTGCCAGCAGCGGCACCGGGACAGGGGATTACGAGCAGTACTTC. The J gene is TRBJ2-7, the V gene TRBV7-2; 10 nucleotides align to TRBD1. V lost 5 bases, J lost 4 bases, and 8 bases stayed unmatched. There are 15 residues in the CDR3. Germline CDR1 and CDR2: SGHTA and FQGNSA.

This chain links TRBV7-2 with TRBJ2-3; D is ambiguous. This CDR3 contains 13 residues. V lost 4 bases and J lost 2, with 7 bases in between. Germline lookup yields CDR1 SGHTA and CDR2 FQGNSA. CDR3 protein: CASSSPDTDTQYF. The CDR3 DNA reads TGTGCCAGCAGCTCTCCGGACACAGATACGCAGTATTTT.

Details on this clone: One end of the junction varies from germline; a read error may be responsible. The gene calls are TRBV16 and TRBJ2-4; D call uncertain. Per germline, CDR1 KGHSY and CDR2 FQNENV. This CDR3 is built from 12 residues. CDR3 sequence: CASSQSGNNQYF. The CDR3 DNA follows: TGTGCCAGCAGCCAATCGGGTAACAATCAGTACTTC.

This clone occurred once. The chain joins TRBV18 to TRBJ2-1; TRBD2 aligns across 8 bases. The germline V gene encodes CDR1 KGHSH and CDR2 LQKENI. CDR3 length: 15 residues. J gave up 7 bases and V 0 bases, and 5 bases lay outside the gene matches. CDR3 sequence reads: CASSPPLAGMNEQFF. The CDR3, as DNA: TGTGCCAGCTCACCACCCCTAGCGGGTATGAATGAGCAGTTCTTC.

The J gene is TRBJ1-4, the V gene TRBV18; TRBD1 is a possible D gene (5 bases). The CDR3 has 13 amino acids. Germline CDR1 is KGHSH and CDR2 is LQKENI. Trimming removed 8 bases from V and 7 bases from J, with 14 bases in between. The CDR3 is CASLRGRGEKLFF. In nucleotides, the CDR3 is TGTGCCAGCCTTAGGGGTCGTGGTGAAAAACTGTTTTTT.

V gene TRBV5-8 combines with J gene TRBJ2-5; D is unclear. In germline, CDR1 is SGHTS, CDR2 YDEGEE. The CDR3 covers 13 residues. Trimming removed 5 bases from V and 2 bases from J, with 10 bases in between. CDR3 nucleotide sequence: TGTGCCAGCAGGCGATGGGTTCAAGAGACCCAGTACTTC. Translating it yields CASRRWVQETQYF.

The chain links TRBV2 to TRBJ1-6; no firm D call. The CDR3 extends over 15 amino acids. V gave up 4 bases and J gave up 0 bases, with 7 bases separating them. Germline CDR1 reads SNHLY; CDR2 reads FYNNEI. CDR3 in amino acids: CASSGSSSYNSPLHF. Written as DNA, the CDR3 is TGTGCCAGCAGTGGATCGAGCTCCTATAATTCACCCCTCCACTTT.

The chain is built from TRBV11-3 and TRBJ2-5, with 7 bases fitting TRBD1. Germline V gives CDR1 SGHNT, CDR2 YENEEA. V trimming: 5 bases; J trimming: 3 bases; junction bases outside the gene matches: 3. The CDR3 runs 13 residues. The CDR3 sequence: CASSPGQKETQYF. CDR3 DNA: TGTGCCAGCAGCCCGGGACAGAAAGAGACCCAGTACTTC.

CDR3 residues: CASSSGTSGKTDTQYF. The CDR3 nucleotides read TGCGCCAGCAGCTCCGGGACTAGCGGGAAAACAGATACGCAGTATTTT. The V gene is TRBV5-1, the J gene TRBJ2-3; 13 nucleotides agree with TRBD2. The V gene's germline CDR1 is SGHRS and CDR2 YFSETQ. This CDR3 contains 16 residues. Losses at the gene ends were 3 bases for V and 3 bases for J; bases not matched to a gene: 4. Variable domain in full (rest from reference TRBV5-1 and TRBJ2-3): KAGVTQTPRYLIKTRGQQVTLSCSPISGHRSVSWYQQTPGQGLQFLFEYFSETQRNKGNFPGRFSGRQFSNSRSEMNVSTLELGDSALYLCASSSGTSGKTDTQYFGPGTRLTVL.

For this clone: Other DNA sequences within the sample encode an identical CDR3. The chain uses TRBV7-9 and TRBJ2-3; D ambiguous. With 2 bases removed from V and 0 bases from J, the gap between germline ends came to 9 bases. The length of the CDR3 is 15 residues. CDR1 is SEHNR, CDR2 FQNEAQ, per germline (reference sequence). The CDR3 sequence is CASSLQATSTDTQYF. The CDR3 nucleotides are TGTGCCAGCAGCTTACAAGCAACTAGCACAGATACGCAGTATTTT.

DNA of the CDR3: TGTGCCAGCAGTGAAGCGCCTTGGAACCAGCCCCAGCATTTT. Its protein product is CASSEAPWNQPQHF. This chain connects TRBV6-1 to TRBJ1-5; no clear D. The germline gives CDR1 MNHNS, CDR2 SASEGT. This CDR3 region has 14 residues. V lost 0 bases and J lost 7, with 10 bases in between.

The rearrangement uses TRBV9 and TRBJ2-5, with no clear D. CDR3 length equals 16 residues. The germline CDR1 and CDR2 sequences are SGDLS and YYNGEE. V was clipped by 3 bases and J by 6 bases, with 21 bases between them. The CDR3 loop is CASSARDGEARQTQYF. CDR3 DNA: TGTGCCAGCAGCGCCAGAGACGGCGAGGCGCGGCAGACCCAGTACTTC.

The chain combines TRBV6-6 with TRBJ1-4, with 7 bases fitting TRBD1. The CDR3 consists of 15 residues. CDR1 is MNHNY, CDR2 SVGAGI, per germline (reference sequence). Trimming cost V 6 bases and J 2 bases; bases outside gene matches: 6. The CDR3 DNA is TGTGCCAGCAGCAGCATACAGGGGACTAATGAAAAACTGTTTTTT. This gives the protein CASSSIQGTNEKLFF.